This T cell receptor (beta chain) was observed in a study of blood T cells in healthy people across ages. Sample-barcoded 5' priming and a J-beta primer mix drove a second PCR of about 7 to 11 cycles. Via MiXCR, TCRdb re-called the 5' RACE reads, giving one row per CDR3 protein. The sample lists nearly 800,000 distinct CDR3 sequences; around 25% were seen once. This clonotype was seen only a few times. The CDR3 contains 17 residues. V was pared by 4 bases and J by 3 bases, with 9 bases of the junction left unmatched. Germline CDR1 is SEHNR and CDR2 is FQNEAQ (reference sequence). The same sample was also used in a study of T cells of mothers and their children. That investigation notes: The second PCR's M1S primer added sample barcodes and 2-4 random nucleotides. Comparable shaping of TCR recombination output by thymic selection was observed in related and unrelated pairs.

Sequencing was carried out using blood. The chain combines TRBV7-9 with TRBJ2-4; 10 bases fit TRBD1. This TCR was recovered from a boy under 18 in good health. DNA for the CDR3: TGTGCCAGCAGCTCAACAGGGACAGGGGTGGACAAAAACATTCAGTACTTC. Its translation: CASSSTGTGVDKNIQYF.